The present T cell receptor (beta chain) was sequenced within a study of identical twins (dated by TCRdb to about 2016). With respect to the entire study: To test whether fetal clonotypes persist, the study used deep sequencing on TCR alpha and beta repertoires from monozygotic twins, unrelated adults of various ages, and cord blood. To rule out contamination, the twin experiments were replicated at different times with different library preparation protocols.

Library prep was done by 5' RACE. Sequencing relied on an Illumina HiSeq 2000. A universal primer binding site was introduced by template switching, and a unique molecular identifier was present in the final cDNA, enabling accurate counting of TCR cDNA molecules. Specific primers in the conserved constant-segment region were used to synthesize first-strand cDNA for the TCR alpha and beta chains. To control for contamination, every cDNA library was double barcoded, receiving both a SMART-Mk sample barcode and Illumina barcodes. TruSeq adapter sequences along with Illumina sample barcodes were introduced in two successive PCR steps. TCR alpha and beta cDNA libraries were sequenced on the Illumina HiSeq platform with custom primers. The study's own analysis went as follows. MiGEC processed the raw reads to extract unique molecular identifiers, while MiXCR was used to determine the CDR3 positions. Recombination models were inferred per individual with the repgenHMM and IGoR tools using an EM algorithm. The analysis of shared clonotypes was done with the tcR package in R, with sharing normalized by the product of cloneset sizes. To study raw recombination free of thymic and clonal selection effects, out-of-frame nonproductive sequences were analyzed. TCRdb applied fastp at Q25 and MiXCR to the public reads, then kept only in-frame beta chains. Here each entry gathers all rows of one CDR3 protein and keeps the most common genes and DNA. The V and J calls here are based on TCRdb, not the publication. The sample yields some 560,000 distinct CDR3 sequences; 9.5% to 10% were counted once. Around 3% of the sample comes from the top ten.

Including the terminal cysteine and phenylalanine, the CDR3 comprises 15 residues. Just the 45-base CDR3 DNA is kept, in frame starting at base 1. V is cut by 1 base and J by 2 bases, and the space between the germline ends is 12 bases. CDR1 and CDR2, per the germline V gene, are SGHVS and FQNEAQ. Only healthy Caucasian donors were included. The twin cohort consisted of three pairs of female monozygotic twins, all aged roughly 18 to 29 years. RNA for TCR libraries was isolated from peripheral blood mononuclear cells. Comments on this clonotype: No cognate antigen has been identified for it. Per-base quality was not reported, and no clone a single base away is much larger than it.

Paper-wide results and their limitations: In beta out-of-frame sequences, excess twin sharing was weaker, because having fewer shared sequences lowered the signal-to-noise ratio. Compared with coincidental sharing between unrelated individuals, an excess of low generation-probability sequences was observed among out-of-frame TCR alpha sequences shared between twins. In monozygotic twins, out-of-frame TCR alpha sharing was systematically underestimated by recombination models, although the models agreed with sharing between unrelated individuals. Abundant cord blood beta clonotypes had fewer insertions, young adult naive repertoires showed a similar but weaker trend, and memory repertoires showed no such trend. Because the same donors could not be followed over many years, conclusions were based on cross-sectional statistical analysis. Invariant T cells such as MAIT and iNKT could partly confound zero-insertion analyses, although diverse VJ usage argued against such confounding for most clonotypes.

The same sample was also studied in work on yellow fever vaccine responses in identical twins. As that second paper reports: The authors reported that the T cell response to vaccination in identical twins appeared partly convergent and partly personalized. In identical twins, the study followed T cell clones that responded to the vaccine with precision.

Sample: PBMCs. This TCR was recovered from a woman aged 18-30 years in good health. The sequence links TRBV7-8 to TRBJ2-7, with the D call tentatively TRBD1 or TRBD2, each fitting 6 bases. The DNA sequence is TGTGCCAGCAGCTTAGAGGCGGGACAAACCTACGAGCAGTACTTC. Translated, this gives CASSLEAGQTYEQYF.